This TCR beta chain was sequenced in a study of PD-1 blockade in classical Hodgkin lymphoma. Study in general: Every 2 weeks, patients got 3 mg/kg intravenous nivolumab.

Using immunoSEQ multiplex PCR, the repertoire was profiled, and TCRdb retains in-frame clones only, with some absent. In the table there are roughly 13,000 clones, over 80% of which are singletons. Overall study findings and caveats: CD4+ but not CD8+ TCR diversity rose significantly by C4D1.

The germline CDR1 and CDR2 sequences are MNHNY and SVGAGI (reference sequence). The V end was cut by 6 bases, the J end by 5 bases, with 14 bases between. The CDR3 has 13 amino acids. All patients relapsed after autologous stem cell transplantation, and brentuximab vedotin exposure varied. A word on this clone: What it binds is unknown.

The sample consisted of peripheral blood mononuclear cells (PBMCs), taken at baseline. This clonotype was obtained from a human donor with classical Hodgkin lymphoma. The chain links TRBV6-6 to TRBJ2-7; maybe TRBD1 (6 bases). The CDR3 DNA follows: TGTGCCAGCAGCTTCGGCAGGGGCAACGAGCAGTACGTC. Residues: CASSFGRGNEQYV.